The source of this T cell receptor (beta chain) is a study of human T cells and chemical hapten exposure. Study information: Slight differences in pooled library volume were the main source of varying TCR yields across samples.

Only a few counts were recorded for this clonotype. One entry per CDR3 protein, called by TCRdb with MiXCR from the RACE reads. The sample lists 130,000 or so distinct CDR3 sequences; roughly 9% were seen once. Sample time point: healthy volunteer bleed at 2 weeks. Unfractionated whole blood was the source of the extracted total RNA. This receptor was taken from a male donor in good health. Some clones in this sample may be carry-over from other donors' samples. Source material: whole blood.

CDR3 nucleotide sequence: TGCGCCAGCAGCCAAGAAGCTAGCGGGGGTTCCTACGAGCAGTACTTC. Translating it yields CASSQEASGGSYEQYF. The V call is TRBV4-3, the J call TRBJ2-7; 10 bases agree with TRBD2. This CDR3 region has 16 residues. V was clipped by 0 bases and J by 1 base; unmatched bases: 3. The germline V gene has CDR1 LGHNA and CDR2 YSLEER.